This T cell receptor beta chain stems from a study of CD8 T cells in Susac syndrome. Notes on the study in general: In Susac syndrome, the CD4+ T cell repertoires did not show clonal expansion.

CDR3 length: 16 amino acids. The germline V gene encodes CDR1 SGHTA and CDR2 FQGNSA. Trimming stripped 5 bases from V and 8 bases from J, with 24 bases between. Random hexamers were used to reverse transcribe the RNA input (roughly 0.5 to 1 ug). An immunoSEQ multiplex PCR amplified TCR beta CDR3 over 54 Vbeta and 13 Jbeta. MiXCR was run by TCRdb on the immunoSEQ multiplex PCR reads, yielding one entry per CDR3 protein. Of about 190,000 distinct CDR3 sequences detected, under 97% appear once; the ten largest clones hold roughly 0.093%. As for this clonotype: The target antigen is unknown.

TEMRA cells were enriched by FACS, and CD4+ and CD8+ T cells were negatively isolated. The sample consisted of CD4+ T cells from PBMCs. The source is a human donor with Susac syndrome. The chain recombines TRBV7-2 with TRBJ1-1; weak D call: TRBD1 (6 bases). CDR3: CASSPSTGSPSAEAFF. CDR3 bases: TGTGCCAGCAGCCCCTCGACAGGCTCCCCCTCGGCCGAAGCTTTCTTT. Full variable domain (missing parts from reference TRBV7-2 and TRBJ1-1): GAGVSQSPSNKVTEKGKDVELRCDPISGHTALYWYRQSLGQGLEFLIYFQGNSAPDKSGLPSDRFSAERTGGSVSTLTIQRTQQEDSAVYLCASSPSTGSPSAEAFFGQGTRLTVV.